These T cell receptor beta chains were read from a single sample in a study of cytomegalovirus exposure and HLA in healthy donors. Sequencing was performed with immunoSEQ multiplex PCR; in TCRdb, only in-frame clones are kept and a portion is missing. The data hold 110,000 to 150,000 clones, with about 80% observed a single time. What was sequenced was PBMCs. Every receptor here comes from a male donor in good health and CMV-seronegative. The CDR3 runs from the conserved cysteine through the conserved F or W. A D gene is named only where the DNA matches it firmly. Clone size appears in some rows only: once, few, many, or a class for an expanded clone.

clone_size: .; v_call: TRBV18; j_call: TRBJ2-3; d_call: .; cdr3_aa: CASSLLGAGDTQYF; cdr3_nt: TGTGCCAGCTCCTTACTGGGGGCAGGAGATACGCAGTATTTT
clone_size: .; v_call: TRBV30; j_call: TRBJ1-3; d_call: .; cdr3_aa: CAWNDRHSGNTIYF; cdr3_nt: TGTGCCTGGAATGACAGGCACTCTGGAAACACCATATATTTT
clone_size: .; v_call: TRBV28; j_call: TRBJ1-4; d_call: TRBD1; cdr3_aa: CASSPTGGLVEKLFF; cdr3_nt: TGTGCCAGCAGTCCCACAGGGGGATTGGTCGAAAAACTGTTTTTT
clone_size: .; v_call: TRBV15; j_call: TRBJ2-1; d_call: .; cdr3_aa: CATSRPPDSLYNEQFF; cdr3_nt: TGTGCCACCAGCAGACCCCCAGACAGTCTCTACAATGAGCAGTTCTTC
clone_size: few; v_call: TRBV30; j_call: TRBJ2-7; d_call: .; cdr3_aa: CAWSGTRQGPVRQYF; cdr3_nt: TGTGCCTGGAGTGGGACGCGTCAGGGCCCCGTTAGGCAGTACTTC
clone_size: .; v_call: TRBV18; j_call: TRBJ2-5; d_call: .; cdr3_aa: CASSSQNRDQETQYF; cdr3_nt: TGTGCCAGCTCAAGTCAGAACAGGGATCAAGAGACCCAGTACTTC
clone_size: .; v_call: TRBV5-6; j_call: TRBJ2-5; d_call: TRBD1; cdr3_aa: CASSFQGVGLGTQYF; cdr3_nt: TGTGCCAGCAGCTTCCAGGGGGTAGGGCTAGGGACCCAGTACTTC
clone_size: few; v_call: TRBV10-2; j_call: TRBJ1-1; d_call: .; cdr3_aa: CASRRDTEAFF; cdr3_nt: TGCGCCAGCAGGAGGGACACTGAAGCTTTCTTT
clone_size: .; v_call: TRBV6-1; j_call: TRBJ1-1; d_call: TRBD1; cdr3_aa: CASSVPGQGRAEAFF; cdr3_nt: TGTGCCAGCAGTGTGCCGGGACAGGGTCGCGCTGAAGCTTTCTTT
clone_size: .; v_call: TRBV7-2; j_call: TRBJ1-2; d_call: TRBD1; cdr3_aa: CASSLRQPGEGARGYTF; cdr3_nt: TGTGCCAGCAGCTTACGACAGCCCGGTGAGGGGGCGAGGGGCTACACCTTC
clone_size: .; v_call: TRBV30; j_call: TRBJ2-3; d_call: TRBD2; cdr3_aa: CAWRLAGAFRGDTQYF; cdr3_nt: TGTGCCTGGCGTCTAGCGGGGGCCTTTCGTGGAGATACGCAGTATTTT
clone_size: few; v_call: TRBV2; j_call: TRBJ1-6; d_call: TRBD1; cdr3_aa: CASSSTGVASPLHF; cdr3_nt: TGTGCCAGCAGCTCCACAGGGGTCGCGTCACCCCTCCACTTT
clone_size: .; v_call: TRBV4-3; j_call: TRBJ2-3; d_call: .; cdr3_aa: CASSQDPGFLTDTQYF; cdr3_nt: TGCGCCAGCAGCCAAGATCCCGGTTTCCTCACAGATACGCAGTATTTT
clone_size: .; v_call: TRBV7-8; j_call: TRBJ2-7; d_call: TRBD1; cdr3_aa: CASSLDRGEQYF; cdr3_nt: TGTGCCAGCAGCTTAGACAGGGGCGAGCAGTACTTC
clone_size: .; v_call: TRBV7-9; j_call: TRBJ1-6; d_call: .; cdr3_aa: CATRRDSYNSPLHF; cdr3_nt: TGTGCCACCCGGCGGGATTCATATAATTCACCCCTCCACTTT
clone_size: .; v_call: TRBV13; j_call: TRBJ1-2; d_call: TRBD1; cdr3_aa: CASSEGTGYGYTF; cdr3_nt: TGTGCCAGCAGCGAAGGGACAGGCTATGGCTACACCTTC
clone_size: once; v_call: TRBV6-5; j_call: TRBJ2-5; d_call: .; cdr3_aa: CASSYSGQLGDATQYF; cdr3_nt: TGTGCCAGCAGTTACTCGGGACAACTGGGGGACGCGACCCAGTACTTC
clone_size: .; v_call: TRBV6-6; j_call: TRBJ2-7; d_call: TRBD1; cdr3_aa: CASRRDSTSYEQYF; cdr3_nt: TGTGCCAGCAGGAGGGACAGTACCTCCTACGAGCAGTACTTC
clone_size: .; v_call: TRBV5-4; j_call: TRBJ2-3; d_call: .; cdr3_aa: CASSLDSPSTDTQYF; cdr3_nt: TGTGCCAGCAGCTTGGACAGTCCTTCCACAGATACGCAGTATTTT
clone_size: .; v_call: TRBV4-3; j_call: TRBJ1-6; d_call: .; cdr3_aa: CASSQDGQKYNSPLHF; cdr3_nt: TGCGCCAGCAGCCAAGATGGCCAGAAGTATAATTCACCCCTCCACTTT
clone_size: once; v_call: TRBV7-2; j_call: TRBJ2-5; d_call: TRBD2; cdr3_aa: CASSLTSTGTSKRETQYF; cdr3_nt: TGTGCCAGCAGCTTAACGTCGACAGGGACTAGCAAGCGGGAGACCCAGTACTTC